The 5 T cell receptor beta chains reported below all come from one sample, sequenced in a study of blood T cells in healthy people across ages. The authors ran a second PCR of about 7 to 11 cycles using a sample-barcoded 5' primer and a J-beta primer mix. TCRdb ran MiXCR on the 5' RACE reads and lists one entry per CDR3 protein. The data contain some 1,500,000 distinct CDR3 sequences, roughly 43% of them singletons. Sequencing used blood. The receptors here all came from a woman younger than 35 in good health.

This clonotype showed up just a few times. The chain recombines TRBV4-1 with TRBJ2-1; 8 bases line up with TRBD2. V shed 4 bases, J shed 0 bases, and the junction held 8 bases outside the gene matches. Germline values: CDR1 MGHRA, CDR2 YSYEKL. This CDR3 spans 17 amino acids. DNA of the CDR3: TGCGCCAGCAGCCTTGGTAGCGGGACAATCTCCTACAATGAGCAGTTCTTC. The encoded protein is CASSLGSGTISYNEQFF.

This chain connects TRBV28 to TRBJ2-7; tentatively, D is TRBD1 (6 bases). Per the germline V gene, CDR1 is MDHEN and CDR2 is SYDVKM. The V end was cut by 6 bases, the J end by 3 bases, with 9 bases between. CDR3 length equals 12 residues. The CDR3 bases are TGTGCCAGCAGGCTGACAGGCTACGAGCAGTACTTC. Translation gives CASRLTGYEQYF.

This rearrangement joins TRBV20-1 to TRBJ2-5; D gene unclear. Trimming removed 2 bases from V and 7 bases from J, with 8 bases in between. The V gene's germline CDR1 is DFQATT and CDR2 SNEGSKA (reference sequence). The CDR3 has 11 residues. CDR3 amino acids: CSARTLGTQYF. CDR3 in DNA: TGCAGTGCTAGAACCCTCGGGACCCAGTACTTC.

The J gene is TRBJ2-7, the V gene TRBV3-1; 8 bases map to TRBD1. The CDR3 is 15 amino acids. V shed 0 bases, J shed 2 bases, and the junction held 3 bases outside the gene matches. Germline values: CDR1 LGHDT, CDR2 YNNKEL (reference sequence). The DNA of the CDR3 is TGTGCCAGCAGCCAAGAAGGGGACAGGACCTACGAGCAGTACTTC. This gives the protein CASSQEGDRTYEQYF.

The V gene is TRBV7-8, the J gene TRBJ2-7; D not certain. The germline CDR1 and CDR2 sequences are SGHVS and FQNEAQ. CDR3 length equals 15 residues. Trimming shortened V by 0 bases and J by 2 bases, and 11 bases separated the two germline ends. CDR3 coding DNA: TGTGCCAGCAGCTTAGCCTGGCTTGCTGCCTACGAGCAGTACTTC. Protein product: CASSLAWLAAYEQYF.